These 24 T cell receptor beta chains came from one sample sequenced in a study of blood T cell repertoires in COVID-19. The method was immunoSEQ multiplex PCR; TCRdb's version includes in-frame clones alone and lacks a portion of them. The table records 150,000 to 200,000 clones, around nine tenths of them present only once. The sequencing input was peripheral blood. Every receptor here comes from a man in his sixties or seventies with acute or convalescent COVID-19.

The chain has TRBV28 and TRBJ1-3; weak D call: TRBD1 (6 bases). V dropped 6 bases and J dropped 6 bases, with 9 bases sitting between them. Per the germline V gene, CDR1 is MDHEN and CDR2 is SYDVKM. The CDR3 has 12 amino acids. The CDR3 sequence: CASRRTVNTIYF. The CDR3 DNA follows: TGTGCCAGCAGACGGACAGTAAACACCATATATTTT.

The rearrangement uses TRBV27 and TRBJ2-7, with TRBD2 as a possible D gene (6 bases). The CDR3 has 16 amino acids. Trimming stripped 2 bases from V and 2 bases from J, with 16 bases between. Germline CDR1 MNHEY, CDR2 SMNVEV (reference sequence). CDR3 sequence reads: CASSLGSGRYPYEQYF. DNA of the CDR3: TGTGCCAGCAGTTTAGGATCCGGGAGATACCCCTACGAGCAGTACTTC.

V is TRBV5-1 and J is TRBJ2-3; tentatively, D is TRBD1 (5 bases). The CDR3 loop spans 15 amino acids. Looked up from germline, CDR1 is SGHRS and CDR2 is YFSETQ. The ends were cut back, 0 bases at V and 2 bases at J, with 10 bases in the middle. The CDR3 DNA reads as TGCGCCAGCAGCTTGGGGCAGGGTGTCACAGATACGCAGTATTTT. It specifies CASSLGQGVTDTQYF.

V usage is TRBV24-1 and J usage is TRBJ2-5, with 7 bases lining up with TRBD1. Losses at the gene ends were 5 bases for V and 4 bases for J; bases not matched to a gene: 9. The length of the CDR3 is 15 residues. CDR1 and CDR2 from the germline V gene are KGHDR and SFDVKD. CDR3: CATSARQGVAETQYF. In nucleotides, the CDR3 is TGTGCCACCAGTGCTAGACAGGGAGTCGCAGAGACCCAGTACTTC.

About this clone: Distinct nucleotide sequences in the sample also encode this CDR3. This sequence joins TRBV5-1 and TRBJ1-1; no reliable D call. The CDR3 covers 14 residues. CDR1 and CDR2 (germline): SGHRS, YFSETQ. The ends were cut back, 0 bases at V and 3 bases at J, with 9 bases in the middle. The CDR3 here is CASSLASGDTEAFF. CDR3 nucleotide sequence: TGCGCCAGCAGCTTGGCGAGCGGGGACACTGAAGCTTTCTTT.

This chain connects TRBV7-8 to TRBJ2-2; TRBD2 matches 9 bases. The CDR3 contains 20 residues. Germline V gene lookup returns CDR1 SGHVS and CDR2 FQNEAQ. With V trimmed by 5 bases and J by 6 bases, 22 bases remained unmatched. CDR3 sequence: CASSPGGRRARGGQSGELFF. As DNA, the CDR3 is TGTGCCAGCAGCCCAGGCGGACGGAGGGCGCGGGGGGGCCAGTCCGGGGAGCTGTTTTTT.

The chain couples TRBV9 to TRBJ2-1; TRBD2 is a possible D gene (7 bases). This CDR3 region has 15 residues. Looked up from germline, CDR1 is SGDLS and CDR2 is YYNGEE. The germline V and J ends were trimmed by 3 bases and 3 bases, with 13 bases remaining between them. CDR3 bases: TGTGCCAGCAGCGAGGGGGAGGGGGTCTACAATGAGCAGTTCTTC. It is translated as CASSEGEGVYNEQFF. Together with reference TRBV9 and TRBJ2-1, the CDR3 gives the full variable domain: DSGVTQTPKHLITATGQRVTLRCSPRSGDLSVYWYQQSLDQGLQFLIQYYNGEERAKGNILERFSAQQFPDLHSELNLSSLELGDSALYFCASSEGEGVYNEQFFGPGTRLTVL.

The chain uses TRBV30 and TRBJ1-2; D is possibly TRBD1 (6 bases). CDR1 and CDR2 from the germline V gene are GTSNPN and SVGIG (reference sequence). V lost 4 bases and J lost 2, with 17 bases in between. CDR3 size: 15 residues. The CDR3 sequence: CAWTSFGTKNYGYTF. CDR3 nucleotide sequence: TGTGCCTGGACGTCCTTTGGGACAAAGAACTATGGCTACACCTTC.

This chain joins TRBV5-1 and TRBJ2-1; 14 nucleotides agree with TRBD2. After removal of 1 base from V and 9 bases from J, the junction contained 6 bases not matched to a gene. The CDR3 has 16 residues. The germline CDR1 and CDR2 sequences are SGHRS and YFSETQ. CDR3: CASSLQGLAGAAEQFF. DNA of the CDR3: TGCGCCAGCAGCTTGCAGGGACTAGCGGGAGCGGCTGAGCAGTTCTTC.

This clone has just a few counts. This chain connects TRBV28 to TRBJ2-7; 8 bases match TRBD2. The CDR3 contains 15 residues. Per the germline V gene, CDR1 is MDHEN and CDR2 is SYDVKM. Unmatched junction bases numbered 10, after V lost 6 bases and J lost 3 bases. This CDR3 is CASSWGLAGLYEQYF. CDR3 bases: TGTGCCAGCAGCTGGGGGTTAGCGGGGCTCTACGAGCAGTACTTC.

The chain combines TRBV5-4 with TRBJ2-7; no firm D call. The V end was cut by 0 bases, the J end by 2 bases, with 9 bases between. Germline V gene data show CDR1 as SGHNT and CDR2 as YYREEE (reference sequence). This CDR3 contains 14 residues. CDR3 protein: CASSLDVSTYEQYF. CDR3 nucleotide sequence: TGTGCCAGCAGCTTGGATGTATCTACCTACGAGCAGTACTTC.

This chain joins TRBV6-5 and TRBJ1-1; 8 nucleotides line up with TRBD1. V shed 10 bases and J 1 base; nucleotides not matched to a gene: 5. Germline lookup yields CDR1 MNHEY and CDR2 SVGAGI. The CDR3 loop spans 13 amino acids. This CDR3 is CATTGTGNTEAFF. In DNA, the CDR3 is TGTGCCACAACCGGGACAGGGAACACTGAAGCTTTCTTT.

This clone was detected only a few times. The chain combines TRBV27 with TRBJ1-1; D unresolved. The ends were cut back, 4 bases at V and 2 bases at J, with 11 bases in the middle. This CDR3 is built from 14 residues. Germline CDR1 reads MNHEY; CDR2 reads SMNVEV (reference sequence). CDR3 in DNA: TGTGCCAGCAGTTCGCAGAACCCCAACACTGAAGCTTTCTTT. Amino acid sequence: CASSSQNPNTEAFF.

The rearrangement links TRBV4-2 to TRBJ1-1; TRBD1 aligns across 8 bases. Trimming took 2 bases from V and 6 from J; bases not matched to a gene: 5. CDR3 size: 14 residues. The V gene's germline CDR1 is LGHNA and CDR2 YNFKEQ. DNA for the CDR3: TGTGCCAGCAGCCAACCTAGGACAGGGCCTGAAGCTTTCTTT. Translated: CASSQPRTGPEAFF.

This clone was recorded once. V usage is TRBV25-1 and J usage is TRBJ1-2, with D unresolved. The length of the CDR3 is 14 residues. V was trimmed by 2 bases and J by 4 bases, leaving 11 bases between them. Germline assignment: CDR1 MGHDK and CDR2 SYGVNS. In DNA form, the CDR3 reads TGTGCCAGCAGTGAAGGGAATGAGGGCTATGGCTACACCTTC. Amino acid sequence: CASSEGNEGYGYTF.

The CDR3 sequence: CASSLDTADTQYF. The CDR3 DNA follows: TGTGCCAGCTCACTGGACACTGCAGATACGCAGTATTTT. The chain couples TRBV18 to TRBJ2-3; D possibly corresponds to TRBD1 (5 bases). The CDR3 is 13 residues long. V was pared by 4 bases and J by 4 bases, with 9 bases between. Per the germline V gene, CDR1 is KGHSH and CDR2 is LQKENI.

V gene TRBV4-2 combines with J gene TRBJ2-1, with 8 bases fitting TRBD2. The germline CDR1 and CDR2 sequences are LGHNA and YNFKEQ. The CDR3 totals 15 residues. Trimming at V came to 0 bases and at J to 8 bases, leaving 6 bases not matched to a gene. The CDR3 sequence: CASSQEGTSTYEQFF. Written as DNA, the CDR3 is TGTGCCAGCAGCCAAGAGGGGACTAGTACGTATGAGCAGTTCTTC.

The chain links TRBV9 to TRBJ2-7, with 11 bases lining up with TRBD1. The CDR3 extends over 15 amino acids. CDR1 is SGDLS, CDR2 YYNGEE, per germline. The V segment lost 4 bases and the J segment 5 bases; nucleotides outside the gene matches: 8. The CDR3 sequence: CASSISGQGGNEQYF. Written as DNA, the CDR3 is TGTGCCAGCAGCATTTCGGGACAGGGGGGCAACGAGCAGTACTTC.

To note about this clone: Other DNA sequences of this sample code for an identical CDR3. The chain couples TRBV19 to TRBJ2-1; 9 bases align to TRBD1. The CDR3 has 14 amino acids. Germline V lookup: CDR1 LNHDA, CDR2 SQIVND (reference sequence). The trim removed 5 bases at V and 4 bases at J, leaving 3 bases unmatched. CDR3 DNA: TGTGCCAGTAGTTCAGGGACAGGGTACAATGAGCAGTTCTTC. Residues: CASSSGTGYNEQFF.

The gene calls are TRBV12-5 and TRBJ2-5; 11 nucleotides line up with TRBD1. The ends lost 5 bases at V and 4 bases at J; junction bases unmatched: 3. This CDR3 is 14 amino acids long. CDR1 and CDR2 (germline): LGHNT, FRNRAP. In nucleotides, the CDR3 is TGTGCTAGTGGTACCGGGACAGGGGGAGAGACCCAGTACTTC. This encodes CASGTGTGGETQYF.

The chain joins TRBV10-3 to TRBJ2-2, with D possibly TRBD1 on 6 matching bases. The CDR3 extends over 18 amino acids. V shed 0 bases and J shed 0 bases, with 14 bases lying between them. Germline CDR1 reads ENHRY; CDR2 reads SYGVKD. CDR3 amino acids: CAISESRDRLTNTGELFF. As DNA, the CDR3 is TGTGCCATCAGTGAGTCGAGAGACAGGTTAACGAACACCGGGGAGCTGTTTTTT.

The chain combines TRBV7-8 with TRBJ2-2, with 12 positions matching TRBD2. Germline-derived CDR1 and CDR2 are SGHVS and FQNEAQ. The CDR3 is made up of 19 amino acids. The junction had 16 bases not matched to a gene; V was cut back by 4 bases and J by 7 bases. Here the CDR3 DNA reads TGTGCCAGCAGCTCCCTTATTGCTAGCGGGAGGGCCCGGGGCGGGGAGCTGTTTTTT. Amino acids: CASSSLIASGRARGGELFF.

The rearrangement links TRBV18 to TRBJ1-5; no clear D gene. This CDR3 contains 15 residues. V was cut by 6 bases and J by 1 base, with 13 bases left in between. Germline values: CDR1 KGHSH, CDR2 LQKENI. The CDR3 region is CASSRMELSNQPQHF. The DNA of the CDR3 is TGTGCCAGCTCTCGAATGGAGTTGAGCAATCAGCCCCAGCATTTT.

The chain is built from TRBV2 and TRBJ1-1; D is perhaps TRBD1 (6 bases). The CDR3 has 14 amino acids. Germline-derived CDR1 and CDR2 are SNHLY and FYNNEI. V was pared by 6 bases and J by 4 bases, with 15 bases between. The CDR3 coding sequence is TGTGCCAGCAGGAAAGACAGGTTGGCCACTGAAGCTTTCTTT. Encoded protein: CASRKDRLATEAFF. The whole variable domain, filled in from reference TRBV2 and TRBJ1-1, reads EPEVTQTPSHQVTQMGQEVILRCVPISNHLYFYWYRQILGQKVEFLVSFYNNEISEKSEIFDDQFSVERPDGSNFTLKIRSTKLEDSAMYFCASRKDRLATEAFFGQGTRLTVV.